This entry features one T cell receptor (beta chain) sequence. This clone was counted a single time. There is no known antigen for this receptor. No much larger clonotype is one base removed from it; base qualities were not supplied. The data derive from a study of cytomegalovirus exposure and HLA in healthy donors (dated by TCRdb to about 2017). Notes on the research overall: An earlier analysis of some 550 of the donors reported approximately 300 Gb of sequence data and some 120 million unique TCR beta sequences from 150 million to 200 million T cells. An early release that covered more than 550 HLA-typed donors contained around 300 gigabases of sequencing data and 85 million to 100 million unique TCR sequences. The genetic ancestry cluster associated with self-reported Caucasian donors included 81% of the roughly 410 genotyped donors. The study aimed to test whether cataloging public T cell receptors could reveal signatures of past pathogen exposure. The study profiled the T cell repertoires of some 610 subjects by immunosequencing and related them to cytomegalovirus serostatus. A separate validation cohort of roughly 130 different subjects was used in addition to the approximately 640-subject first cohort. The study combined high-throughput TCR immunosequencing, statistical association of individual TCRs with disease status, and machine learning to predict cytomegalovirus infection status. To study patterns of TCR occurrence, a later analysis re-analyzed previously published TCR beta repertoires from 666 donors and added high-resolution HLA genotyping. The later analysis used no new phenotypic data to find candidate immune exposures, relying instead on TCR beta sequences and their occurrence across donors. An earlier analysis of 587 of the donors used high-throughput TCR beta sequencing to judge whether each TCR beta V gene segment behaved as functional or pseudogenic. Alongside the repertoire data, information on donor age, sex, ethnicity and CMV serostatus was compiled. A later genetic analysis used genome-wide SNP genotypes for about 65% of the roughly 670 donors, treating that subset as a discovery cohort. All discovery cohort repertoires had been generated on a single sequencing platform. HLA typing covered class I and class II loci at four-digit resolution. The number of donors typed differed by locus, with roughly 629-640 for A, B, C, DRB1 and DQB1, 522 for DQA1, 600 to 610 for DPA1, and around 430 for DPB1. Roughly five DR-DQ haplotypes were treated as single units for association and clustering because of strong linkage in the cohort. On average, 235,054 unique TCR beta nucleotide sequences were sequenced per donor among fewer than 500 genotyped donors of the cohort, with roughly 18% of those sequences being non-productive. Broad study findings and their caveats: A later analysis reported that several top co-occurrence clusters appeared linked to parvovirus B19, influenza, CMV and Epstein-Barr virus. The presence/absence analyses assumed that sequencing depth was roughly uniform across donors, and that assumption may not be true. In vitro tests confirmed that a few of the cytomegalovirus-associated TCR beta chains recognize cytomegalovirus antigens. In an earlier analysis of approximately 600 of the donors, most TCR beta V segments were observed in productive rearrangements about 87% or about 30% of the time, broadly matching IMGT annotations. A later analysis associated about 17,000 TCR beta sequences with specific HLA alleles at a false discovery rate of 0.05. The authors suggested that the approach could potentially be extended to other disease states and immunological phenotypes. Most TCR sequences were seen in very few donors, while some public TCRs were found in many individuals. An association between a missense DCLRE1C variant and V-gene and J-gene trimming of TCR beta chains was found in a later genetic analysis and replicated in an independent cohort. The cohort was sequenced for TCR beta chains only, and without alpha or paired-chain data the features that could be detected were limited. According to a later analysis, most CMV-associated TCR beta chains appeared to be HLA-restricted, and the HLA associations seemed to be driven largely by CMV exposure. When HLA alleles, especially DR and DQ, strongly co-occurred, attributing TCR associations to individual alleles was difficult. CMV serostatus was the only immune exposure information available for the cohort. Compared with the 666-donor mean, donors in an Asian-associated ancestry cluster had fewer N-insertions in productive TCRs, according to a later genetic analysis. HLA typing was unavailable for some donors at each locus, so association tests used only the typed subset. In a later analysis, HLA-associated TCR beta chains showed more clonal expansion and lower generation probabilities than non-associated chains that were equally common. The classifier was reported to diagnose cytomegalovirus status with high specificity and sensitivity in both the original and validation cohorts. Because the 87-base-pair reads could not distinguish some IMGT-functional V segments, including TRBV6-2 and TRBV6-3, those segments were excluded. Seventeen rarely observed V segments, including chromosome 9 orphons, were excluded from the earlier analysis of some 590 of the donors because counts were too low. A group of highly shared sequence variants was considered likely to be a technical artifact of the sequencing pipeline. In a later analysis, TCR association rates were found to vary across HLA loci, with the most associated TCRs seen for DRB1 alleles and the fewest for HLA-C alleles. The study listed approximately 150 TCR beta chains as associated with cytomegalovirus. A further reported finding was that TCR beta sequences accurately predicted the HLA-A and HLA-B alleles for most subjects in the first cohort. Correlated functional status among segregating V segments might be attributable to linkage disequilibrium, but an unknown experimental factor could not be ruled out.

According to the germline V gene, CDR1 reads SGHAT and CDR2 reads FQNNGV. The V and J ends are trimmed by 0 bases and 2 bases, leaving 8 bases between them. Inclusive of the bounding cysteine and phenylalanine, the CDR3 is 15 residues long. Only the CDR3 part of the read is kept: 45 bases, read in frame from the first base. The cohort was made up of around 720 healthy bone marrow donors. All cohort members were sampled while nominally healthy, although unrecorded immune exposures were likely present. The donor was CMV seropositive and was included in the group of 250 to 300 seropositive cohort members. Each donor provided a peripheral blood sample, and peripheral blood mononuclear cells were used for TCR beta sequencing. Genomic DNA was extracted from the blood cell samples with the Qiagen DNeasy Blood Extraction Kit. Libraries were made using the immunoSEQ multiplex PCR assay. For the multiplex PCR, a mixture combining 60 forward primers for TCR Vbeta segments and 13 reverse primers for TCR Jbeta segments was used. A multiplex PCR assay on genomic DNA amplified the CDR3 region of rearranged TCR beta genes. The amplified TCR beta libraries were sequenced on the Illumina HiSeq System as 87-base-pair reads. Concerning the study's data processing: Across the roughly 670 repertoires, a later analysis counted tens of millions of unique TCR beta chains, around 11 million of which were shared by at least two donors. To remove PCR and sequencing errors, raw reads were error-corrected and collapsed into unique sequences using a nearest-neighbor algorithm that merged closely related sequences. Alignment of CDR3 sequences to IMGT reference sequences was used to assign V, D and J gene segments. For a sequence to be retained, at least a six-nucleotide match to both a V gene segment and a J gene segment was required. Rearrangements were called productive when the CDR3 lacked stop codons and stayed in frame with V and J; all others were non-productive. CDR3 was defined according to IMGT convention as the region running from the second conserved V-encoded cysteine to the conserved J-encoded phenylalanine. The earlier analysis of about 620 of the donors excluded sequences that lacked an unambiguous match to a single V gene segment. In an earlier analysis of roughly 600 of the donors, a V segment was called functional when productive rearrangements were above 56.7%, and segregating when the standard deviation between donors exceeded 5%. A statistical classification framework was built to diagnose cytomegalovirus status from the catalog of TCR beta chain sequences. V and J gene assignment, in a later analysis, came from comparing TCR nucleotide sequences with IMGT/GENE-DB human TR gene sequences. The TCRdist pipeline was used in a later analysis to assign CDR3 sequences and most-parsimonious VDJ recombination scenarios. In a later analysis, each TCR beta chain was defined by its CDR3 amino acid sequence together with its V-gene family, and reads without a unique V-gene family were excluded. A later analysis removed 500 to 650 highly shared, low-generation-probability nucleotide sequences to deal with suspected cross-contamination and a sequencing artifact. In a later analysis, a clonal expansion index for each public chain was calculated from normalized within-repertoire ranks of inferred template counts. Generation probabilities in a later analysis came from a VDJ recombination model fitted to out-of-frame rearrangements, and those results were checked against IGoR. Hypergeometric tests were used in a later analysis to score TCR-TCR, TCR-HLA and TCR-CMV co-occurrence, with a repertoire-size bias correction applied to the TCR pairs. To estimate false discovery rates, a later analysis permuted the HLA or CMV assignments 20 times. In a later analysis, co-occurring TCRs were grouped with DBSCAN, and TCRdist sequence similarity was added when clustering was performed within HLA-allele-positive subsets. Repertoires with fewer than 30,000 or more than 120,000 public chains were left out of co-occurrence clustering, as were about five repertoires with anomalous nucleotide sharing. The table comes from immuneACCESS by way of TCRdb, which keeps in-frame sequences with V and J called. Part of the clones is missing from these tables; in studies checked, under half for an unresolved V gene and the rest for unknown reasons. V, J and clone size are those of that table, while D and trimming were read from the DNA. For this sample there are almost 200,000 clones; roughly three quarters appear just once. Approximately 0.36% of the sample rests with the top ten.

The TCR was taken from a male donor in good health and CMV-seropositive. The sequencing sample was made of PBMCs. Here the chain combines TRBV11-2 and TRBJ1-5, with the D gene not confidently named. DNA sequence: TGTGCCAGCAGCTTAGATGCGGCGGGCAATCAGCCCCAGCATTTT. Its translation reads: CASSLDAAGNQPQHF.